The sequence of this T cell receptor beta chain was determined in a study of T cells in Graves' hyperthyroidism and ophthalmopathy. Study results and caveats: Most thyroid clonotypes expanded above 0.001 appeared in blood too. Using 13 V-J features, a model discriminated ophthalmopathy from stable hyperthyroidism.

This CDR3 spans 18 amino acids. The germline gives CDR1 SEHNR, CDR2 FQNEAQ (reference sequence). Patients showing uncontrolled infection, other autoimmune disease, pregnancy or lactation were ineligible. From approximately 9.1 ml of fresh peripheral blood, PBMCs were isolated. The investigators amplified TCR beta CDR3 regions from RNA transcripts. When the TCR CDR3 underwent first-round RT-PCR, the HTBI primer set was used. From the multiplex PCR reads, TCRdb called clonotypes with MiXCR, one entry per CDR3 protein. Seen here are 50,000 to 60,000 distinct CDR3 sequences, roughly 50% observed once, and the top ten hold roughly 12%. About this clonotype itself: No antigen is known for it. The final CDR3 position lacks the conserved phenylalanine or tryptophan, pointing to a likely read error.

The sequence was collected from a woman younger than 45 with Graves' ophthalmopathy. The sample was blood. The chain employs TRBV7-9 and TRBJ2-1, with D maybe TRBD2 (6 bases). CDR3 loop: CASSSTSYISISYKEQFC. In nucleotides, the CDR3 is TGTGCCAGCAGCTCGACTAGTTATATATCAATCTCCTACAAGGAGCAGTTCTGC.